Each of the 20 T cell receptor beta chains below was sequenced from the same sample in a study of T cells in Graves' hyperthyroidism and ophthalmopathy. RNA transcripts provided the source from which TCR beta CDR3 regions were amplified. The HTBI primer set drove a first-round RT-PCR of the TCR CDR3. TCRdb independently ran MiXCR on the multiplex PCR reads; one entry per CDR3 protein. Here the sample spans 550,000 to 700,000 distinct CDR3 sequences, roughly 14% being singletons. Source material: blood. Receptors were obtained from a woman in her 40s with Graves' ophthalmopathy.

There are a few counts of this clonotype. The chain joins TRBV12-3 or TRBV12-4 to TRBJ1-2; D gene ambiguous. This CDR3 region has 13 residues. Deletions cut 6 bases from V and 4 bases from J, with 12 bases between. The CDR3, as DNA: TGTGCCAGCAGCCCTGCTACGATCTATGGCTACACCTTC. Its protein product is CASSPATIYGYTF.

The V call is TRBV6-1, the J call TRBJ2-7; TRBD1 matches 8 bases. Germline values: CDR1 MNHNS, CDR2 SASEGT. CDR3 length: 14 residues. The trim removed 4 bases at V and 5 bases at J, leaving 7 bases unmatched. This CDR3 is CASSAGTGVDEQYF. In nucleotides, the CDR3 is TGTGCCAGCAGTGCCGGGACAGGAGTCGACGAGCAGTACTTC.

This clonotype was detected only a few times. As DNA, the CDR3 is TGTGCCAGCAGCCAAGTGGGAGGGGCCACGCAAGAGACCCAGTACTTC. Its translation: CASSQVGGATQETQYF. V usage is TRBV4-2 and J usage is TRBJ2-5, with 7 positions matching TRBD2. The germline gives CDR1 LGHNA, CDR2 YNFKEQ. This CDR3 has 16 residues. J gave up 2 bases and V 1 base, and 7 bases lay outside the gene matches.

This clonotype was found many times. A much larger clone lies one base from this, so it may be a read error. The chain uses TRBV11-2 and TRBJ1-1, with D uncertain. CDR1 is SGHAT and CDR2 is FQNNGV in the germline V gene. The CDR3 length is 11 residues. CDR3 coding DNA: TGTGCCAGCAGCATAGACACTGAAGCTCTCTTT. Protein product: CASSIDTEALF.

This clonotype was recorded at least ten times. The chain has TRBV30 and TRBJ1-6; a possible D gene is TRBD1 (5 bases). This CDR3 comprises 16 residues. V lost 3 bases to trimming and J lost 1 base, with 13 bases between them. Germline V gene data show CDR1 as GTSNPN and CDR2 as SVGIG (reference sequence). DNA for the CDR3: TGTGCCTGGAGGCAGGGAGGTGGATCCTATAATTCACCCCTCCACTTT. It encodes CAWRQGGGSYNSPLHF.

This clonotype turned up a few times. The chain has TRBV14 and TRBJ2-7, with D hard to call. V lost 3 bases and J 0 bases, leaving 6 bases between the germline ends. Germline values: CDR1 SGHDN, CDR2 FVKESK. The CDR3 covers 13 residues. The CDR3 DNA follows: TGTGCCAGCAGCCACGCCACCTCCTACGAGCAGTACTTC. Translation: CASSHATSYEQYF. Complete variable domain (other parts from reference TRBV14 and TRBJ2-7): EAGVTQFPSHSVIEKGQTVTLRCDPISGHDNLYWYRRVMGKEIKFLLHFVKESKQDESGMPNNRFLAERTGGTYSTLKVQPAELEDSGVYFCASSHATSYEQYFGPGTRLTVT.

This clonotype showed up many times. The chain employs TRBV28 and TRBJ1-6; D gene uncertain. There are 14 residues in the CDR3. Germline values: CDR1 MDHEN, CDR2 SYDVKM. V was shortened by 6 bases and J by 5 bases, with 11 bases between the two germline ends. The CDR3 DNA reads as TGTGCCAGCAGGATCCGGCGGAATAATTCACCCCTCCACTTT. It translates to CASRIRRNNSPLHF.

This clonotype has at least ten counts. The chain joins TRBV5-4 to TRBJ2-7; either TRBD1 or TRBD2 may supply D (5 bases each). CDR3 size: 13 residues. From germline, CDR1 is SGHNT and CDR2 YYREEE (reference sequence). Trimming pared 4 bases from V and 4 bases from J, leaving 12 bases between. The CDR3 is CASSSVGEYEQYF. CDR3 coding DNA: TGTGCCAGCAGCAGCGTGGGGGAGTACGAGCAGTACTTC.

This clonotype was detected a few times. This chain connects TRBV11-2 to TRBJ2-2; 10 nucleotides align to TRBD2. The length of the CDR3 is 17 residues. V shed 5 bases and J 3 bases; nucleotides not matched to a gene: 9. The V gene's germline CDR1 is SGHAT and CDR2 FQNNGV. The CDR3 DNA sequence: TGTGCCAGCAGCAAAAACCTAGCGGGAGCCCACACCGGGGAGCTGTTTTTT. Its translation is CASSKNLAGAHTGELFF.

The chain combines TRBV11-2 with TRBJ2-2; 15 nucleotides agree with TRBD2. The CDR3 is 19 amino acids. Trimming removed 5 bases from V and 1 base from J; junction bases left unmatched: 8. The V gene's germline CDR1 is SGHAT and CDR2 FQNNGV. CDR3 DNA: TGTGCCAGCAGCCCGTGGACTAGCGGGGGGGTGGGGAACACCGGGGAGCTGTTTTTT. The encoded protein is CASSPWTSGGVGNTGELFF.

This clonotype appeared many times. V usage is TRBV7-9 and J usage is TRBJ2-7; perhaps TRBD1 as D (5 bases). The CDR3 consists of 15 residues. V was trimmed by 4 bases and J by 3 bases, leaving 16 bases between them. CDR1 is SEHNR, CDR2 FQNEAQ, per germline (reference sequence). The CDR3 here is CASSYAQGLNYEQYF. As DNA, the CDR3 is TGTGCCAGCAGCTACGCCCAGGGTCTAAACTACGAGCAGTACTTC.

This clonotype was seen many times. The chain carries TRBV28 and TRBJ1-5; D gene unclear. The CDR3 contains 14 residues. Germline CDR1 is MDHEN and CDR2 is SYDVKM. The V end lost 5 bases, the J end lost 5 bases, and 13 bases lay between the germline ends. CDR3 loop: CASSPPSGHQPQHF. In DNA form, the CDR3 reads TGTGCCAGCAGTCCCCCAAGTGGGCATCAGCCCCAGCATTTT.

This clonotype was seen ten or more times. The chain employs TRBV6-5 and TRBJ2-7; D unclear. V lost 4 bases and J 4 bases, leaving 11 bases between the germline ends. Germline V gene sequence: CDR1 MNHEY, CDR2 SVGAGI. The CDR3 totals 13 residues. CDR3 nucleotide sequence: TGTGCCAGCAGTTCCCCTTCGGTTTACGAGCAGTACTTC. It translates to CASSSPSVYEQYF.

This clonotype came up many times. The V and J genes are TRBV20-1 and TRBJ2-7; D tentatively fits TRBD1 or TRBD2 (7 bases each). V shed 3 bases and J shed 3 bases, with 15 bases lying between them. The germline gives CDR1 DFQATT, CDR2 SNEGSKA (reference sequence). The CDR3 is 14 residues long. DNA for the CDR3: TGCAGTGCTAGGGGGGAGGGACAGTTCTACGAGCAGTACTTC. Residues: CSARGEGQFYEQYF.

This rearrangement joins TRBV6-2 or TRBV6-3 to TRBJ2-7, with 13 bases identical to TRBD2. J was trimmed by 6 bases and V by 6 bases; bases with no gene match: 5. The CDR3 has 14 residues. CDR1 is MNHEY and CDR2 is SVGEGT in the germline V gene. Here the CDR3 reads CASRTGLAGLEQYF. CDR3 nucleotide sequence: TGTGCCAGCAGAACGGGACTAGCGGGACTCGAGCAGTACTTC.

This clonotype was counted ten times or more. The chain employs TRBV20-1 and TRBJ2-7, with D hard to call. The length of the CDR3 is 13 residues. V shed 2 bases and J shed 0 bases, with 8 bases lying between them. Germline V gives CDR1 DFQATT, CDR2 SNEGSKA (reference sequence). The CDR3 nucleotides read TGCAGTGCTAGATGGGCTTCCTCCTACGAGCAGTACTTC. Its protein is CSARWASSYEQYF.

This clonotype occurred many times. This rearrangement joins TRBV19 to TRBJ1-2, with D perhaps matching TRBD1 (5 bases). The germline V and J ends were trimmed by 8 bases and 2 bases, with 18 bases remaining between them. CDR3 length equals 15 residues. Germline CDR1 LNHDA, CDR2 SQIVND (reference sequence). CDR3 sequence reads: CASSDVWTPNYGYTF. As DNA, the CDR3 is TGTGCCAGTTCTGACGTTTGGACACCCAACTATGGCTACACCTTC.

In its sample, this clonotype was seen many times. The chain employs TRBV7-3 and TRBJ1-1, with D hard to call. The CDR3 is made up of 16 amino acids. Deletions cut 5 bases from V and 0 bases from J, with 16 bases between. The V gene's germline CDR1 is SGHTA and CDR2 FQGTGA. The CDR3 spells CASSIGPDGMNTEAFF. CDR3 coding DNA: TGTGCCAGCAGCATAGGACCTGACGGCATGAACACTGAAGCTTTCTTT. The full variable domain, completed using reference TRBV7-3 and TRBJ1-1, is GAGVSQTPSNKVTEKGKYVELRCDPISGHTALYWYRQSLGQGPEFLIYFQGTGAADDSGLPNDRFFAVRPEGSVSTLKIQRTERGDSAVYLCASSIGPDGMNTEAFFGQGTRLTVV.

This clonotype was found many times. CDR3 coding DNA: TGTGCCAGCACAGAAAGCTCCTACGAGCAGTACTTC. It codes for CASTESSYEQYF. V gene TRBV28 combines with J gene TRBJ2-7; D gene uncertain. Germline V gives CDR1 MDHEN, CDR2 SYDVKM. The germline V and J ends were trimmed by 7 bases and 0 bases, with 7 bases remaining between them. The CDR3 is 12 amino acids.

This chain joins TRBV30 and TRBJ2-1; D is unresolved. The CDR3 has 14 amino acids. The germline gives CDR1 GTSNPN, CDR2 SVGIG (reference sequence). Trimming took off 5 bases at V and 6 bases at J, with 17 bases between the two ends. CDR3 in DNA: TGTGCCTGGGTAGACTCGTTCTTTCCCAATGAGCAGTTCTTC. Translation gives CAWVDSFFPNEQFF.